This T cell receptor beta chain appears in the sequencing data of a study of CXCR3-negative and CXCR3-positive naive CD8 T cells. Study-wide results and limits: Hydrophobicity was higher for TRB CDR3s found in CXCR3-positive naive cells than in CXCR3-negative naive cells. With surface CD5 comparable between naive subsets, TCR strength was estimated using properties derived from the TRB CDR3.

Researchers reported sorting every CD8+ T cell subset in triplicate, 300,000 to 350,000 cells per sort. Each TRB cDNA library was prepared by 5' RACE (with UMI labels). Reprocessing the 5' RACE reads, TCRdb reports a single entry for every CDR3 protein and omits DNA. In total, the table holds just under 90,000 distinct CDR3 sequences. A word on this clonotype: Its cognate antigen is unknown.

The sequence derives from a human donor in good health. Some clones in this sample may be carry-over from other donors' samples. Input material: naive CXCR3+ CD8+ T cells from blood. Subset here: CD45RO-CCR7+CD27+CD95- naive CD8+ T cells expressing CXCR3 (TNR3+).

CDR3: CASSSGLAGEQYF. The rearrangement joins TRBV27 to TRBJ2-7; TCRdb reports TRBD2, a call that lacks DNA to check it against. CDR3 size: 13 residues. CDR1 is MNHEY, CDR2 SMNVEV, per germline (reference sequence).